Shown below are 22 T cell receptor beta chains from a single sample sequenced in a study of Graves' ophthalmopathy and Graves' hyperthyroidism. Researchers took RNA transcripts and amplified TCR beta CDR3 regions from them. The authors performed first-round RT-PCR with HTBI primers and then a second-round multiplex PCR. One entry per CDR3 protein results from TCRdb running MiXCR on the multiplex PCR reads. The table lists approximately 700,000 distinct CDR3 sequences, around 40% of them singletons. Material for sequencing was peripheral blood. The receptors were gathered from an adult man with Graves' ophthalmopathy.

This sequence joins TRBV30 and TRBJ2-7; D gene unclear. CDR3 length: 13 residues. V was shortened by 3 bases and J by 2 bases, with 11 bases between the two germline ends. Per the germline V gene, CDR1 is GTSNPN and CDR2 is SVGIG (reference sequence). CDR3 sequence: CAWRSESAYEQYF. The CDR3 DNA reads TGTGCCTGGAGGAGCGAATCGGCCTACGAGCAGTACTTC.

This clonotype came up many times. The junction does not match germline at one end; this may be a read error. The V and J genes are TRBV10-3 and TRBJ2-7; tentative D call: TRBD2 (6 bases). Germline-derived CDR1 and CDR2 are ENHRY and SYGVKD. The CDR3 loop spans 17 amino acids. CDR3 sequence (DNA): TGTGCCAGCAGTGGGAGCGGCCTACTAGCTTCCCCCTACGAGCAGTACTTC. It specifies CASSGSGLLASPYEQYF.

The chain joins TRBV16 to TRBJ1-5; TRBD1 is a possible D gene (5 bases). The CDR3 is made up of 16 amino acids. The germline V gene encodes CDR1 KGHSY and CDR2 FQNENV. Deletions cut 0 bases from V and 4 bases from J, with 13 bases between. In DNA, the CDR3 is TGTGCCAGCAGCCAATCTTTACAGGCCGAAAATCAGCCCCAGCATTTT. Protein: CASSQSLQAENQPQHF. Full variable domain (missing parts from reference TRBV16 and TRBJ1-5): GEEVAQTPKHLVRGEGQKAKLYCAPIKGHSYVFWYQQVLKNEFKFLISFQNENVFDETGMPKERFSAKCLPNSPCSLEIQATKLEDSAVYFCASSQSLQAENQPQHFGDGTRLSIL.

A word on this clonotype: A much larger clone lies one base from this, so it may be a read error. No conserved phenylalanine or tryptophan ends this CDR3, so it is likely a read error. The rearrangement uses TRBV25-1 and TRBJ1-6; TRBD1 is a possible D gene (5 bases). This CDR3 contains 15 residues. The germline V gene encodes CDR1 MGHDK and CDR2 SYGVNS. V gave up 4 bases and J gave up 5 bases, with 12 bases separating them. The CDR3 loop reads CASSGARGDNSPLHS. The CDR3 DNA reads as TGTGCCAGCAGTGGGGCGCGGGGCGATAATTCACCCCTCCACTCT.

V is TRBV4-3 and J is TRBJ2-7, with D uncertain. V was pared by 2 bases and J by 7 bases, with 12 bases between. Germline V gene lookup returns CDR1 LGHNA and CDR2 YSLEER. The CDR3 runs to 13 residues. CDR3 sequence: CASSQMENGEQYF. CDR3 bases: TGCGCCAGCAGCCAAATGGAGAATGGGGAGCAGTACTTC.

This chain uses TRBV5-4 with TRBJ1-6, with TRBD1 identical over 7 bases. Germline trimming cut 4 bases from V and 7 bases from J; bases unmatched to any gene: 8. Per the germline V gene, CDR1 is SGHNT and CDR2 is YYREEE (reference sequence). CDR3 length: 15 residues. CDR3 loop: CASSVGGQRNSPLHF. The DNA of the CDR3 is TGTGCCAGCAGCGTGGGGGGACAGAGAAATTCACCCCTCCACTTT. The variable domain in full, with the rest retrieved from reference TRBV5-4 and TRBJ1-6, is ETGVTQSPTHLIKTRGQQVTLRCSSQSGHNTVSWYQQALGQGPQFIFQYYREEENGRGNFPPRFSGLQFPNYSSELNVNALELDDSALYLCASSVGGQRNSPLHFGNGTRLTVT.

V and J are TRBV29-1 and TRBJ1-2, with TRBD1 matching over 8 bases. The trim removed 5 bases at V and 8 bases at J, leaving 13 bases unmatched. The germline V gene has CDR1 SQVTM and CDR2 ANQGSEA. The CDR3 consists of 14 residues. The CDR3 sequence: CSVNDGQGLQGYTF. CDR3 coding DNA: TGCAGCGTTAATGACGGACAGGGATTGCAGGGCTACACCTTC.

A few counts support this clonotype. The V and J genes are TRBV11-2 and TRBJ2-5; no reliable D call. The CDR3 contains 15 residues. Trimming took off 6 bases at V and 2 bases at J, with 16 bases between the two ends. Looked up from germline, CDR1 is SGHAT and CDR2 is FQNNGV. The CDR3 nucleotides read TGTGCCAGCAGATCCGTCGGGCGGCGGCAAGAGACCCAGTACTTC. The encoded protein is CASRSVGRRQETQYF.

As for this clonotype: A much larger clone sits a single nucleotide away, making a read error possible. Lacking the conserved final phenylalanine or tryptophan, this CDR3 likely reflects a read error. The chain links TRBV7-9 to TRBJ2-5; weak D call: TRBD1 (5 bases). The CDR3 extends over 15 amino acids. Germline values: CDR1 SEHNR, CDR2 FQNEAQ (reference sequence). Trimming pared 0 bases from V and 5 bases from J, leaving 13 bases between. The CDR3 sequence is CASSLAGLVEETQYV. CDR3 sequence (DNA): TGTGCCAGCAGCTTAGCGGGGCTAGTAGAGGAGACCCAGTACGTC.

On this clonotype: This clone may be a read error of a much larger clone one base away. The chain is built from TRBV2 and TRBJ1-5; 7 bases match TRBD1. The ends lost 10 bases at V and 1 base at J; junction bases unmatched: 10. The CDR3 covers 15 residues. Germline V CDR1 and CDR2: SNHLY, FYNNEI. The CDR3 spells CANRDGTVSNQPQHF. The CDR3 nucleotides are TGTGCCAACAGGGACGGGACAGTAAGCAATCAGCCCCAGCATTTT.

V gene TRBV11-2 combines with J gene TRBJ2-5, with D maybe TRBD1 (6 bases). V gave up 3 bases and J gave up 2 bases, with 13 bases separating them. The CDR3 runs to 15 residues. Germline-derived CDR1 and CDR2 are SGHAT and FQNNGV. As DNA, the CDR3 is TGTGCCAGCAGCTTGGCCGGGACAAGTCAAGAGACCCAGTACTTC. It is translated as CASSLAGTSQETQYF. Filled out from reference TRBV11-2 and TRBJ2-5, the complete variable domain reads EAGVAQSPRYKIIEKRQSVAFWCNPISGHATLYWYQQILGQGPKLLIQFQNNGVVDDSQLPKDRFSAERLKGVDSTLKIQPAKLEDSAVYLCASSLAGTSQETQYFGPGTRLLVL.

The sample holds a few counts of this clonotype. J is TRBJ2-7 and V is TRBV20-1; 7 nucleotides agree with TRBD1. The germline CDR1 and CDR2 sequences are DFQATT and SNEGSKA (reference sequence). Losses at the gene ends were 5 bases for V and 5 bases for J; bases not matched to a gene: 12. The CDR3 length is 14 residues. CDR3 amino acids: CSAHGIGGLDEQYF. CDR3 bases: TGCAGTGCTCACGGGATAGGGGGCCTCGACGAGCAGTACTTC.

CDR3 region: CASSGEGRLEKLFF. The CDR3 coding sequence is TGTGCCAGCAGCGGAGAGGGGCGTTTAGAAAAACTGTTTTTT. The chain combines TRBV7-8 with TRBJ1-4; D might be TRBD1 (5 bases). Germline V CDR1 and CDR2: SGHVS, FQNEAQ. Deletions cut 5 bases from V and 8 bases from J, with 15 bases between. This CDR3 comprises 14 residues.

A few counts support this clonotype. The rearrangement uses TRBV7-9 and TRBJ2-5; D perhaps matches TRBD1 (5 bases). This CDR3 is 15 amino acids long. The V and J ends lost 2 bases and 3 bases respectively, with 13 bases between them. Looked up from germline, CDR1 is SEHNR and CDR2 is FQNEAQ (reference sequence). CDR3 in amino acids: CASSLNRIRKETQYF. The CDR3 DNA follows: TGTGCCAGCAGCTTAAACAGGATTAGGAAAGAGACCCAGTACTTC.

Only a few counts were recorded for this clonotype. The rearrangement links TRBV3-1 to TRBJ1-6, with 7 bases matching TRBD1. The trim removed 6 bases at V and 8 bases at J, leaving 10 bases unmatched. The CDR3 runs 15 residues. CDR1 is LGHDT, CDR2 YNNKEL, per germline (reference sequence). The CDR3 nucleotides are TGTGCCAGCAGACGGAGGGACAGTCAATATTCACCCCTCCACTTT. Protein: CASRRRDSQYSPLHF.

This clonotype was seen many times. The chain recombines TRBV7-9 with TRBJ2-5, with D unclear. The germline gives CDR1 SEHNR, CDR2 FQNEAQ (reference sequence). The CDR3 is 13 residues long. V lost 5 bases and J 5 bases, leaving 12 bases between the germline ends. CDR3 bases: TGTGCCAGCAGCCGGGTTGTTGGGGAGACCCAGTACTTC. Translated: CASSRVVGETQYF. The whole variable domain, remainder taken from reference TRBV7-9 and TRBJ2-5, is DTGVSQNPRHKITKRGQNVTFRCDPISEHNRLYWYRQTLGQGPEFLTYFQNEAQLEKSRLLSDRFSAERPKGSFSTLEIQRTEQGDSAMYLCASSRVVGETQYFGPGTRLLVL.

This clonotype was observed at least ten times. The junction departs from germline at one end; a sequencing error may be responsible. The chain combines TRBV5-1 with TRBJ1-5; D not certain. The CDR3 has 15 amino acids. Germline V CDR1 and CDR2: SGHRS, YFSETQ. CDR3 in amino acids: CASSLAGYSNQPQHF. CDR3 DNA: TGTGCCAGCAGCTTAGCGGGTTATAGCAATCAGCCCCAGCATTTT.

A note on this clonotype: A much more abundant neighbour one base away suggests this may be a read error. This chain uses TRBV10-3 with TRBJ1-2, with D possibly TRBD1 on 6 matching bases. The CDR3 contains 15 residues. Deletions cut 4 bases from V and 7 bases from J, with 19 bases between. Germline loops: CDR1 ENHRY, CDR2 SYGVKD. Here the CDR3 reads CAISAGGQRAGGYTF. DNA of the CDR3: TGTGCCATCAGTGCCGGAGGACAGAGGGCTGGTGGCTACACCTTC.

This clonotype was detected only a few times. The chain is built from TRBV11-1 and TRBJ1-3, with no clear D. This CDR3 contains 16 residues. From germline, CDR1 is SGHAT and CDR2 FQDESV (reference sequence). V was pared by 6 bases and J by 0 bases, with 15 bases between. CDR3 loop: CASRVTSGSSGNTIYF. In DNA, the CDR3 is TGTGCCAGCAGGGTAACCTCGGGGAGCTCTGGAAACACCATATATTTT.

This clonotype was counted at least ten times. This rearrangement joins TRBV9 to TRBJ1-1, with D perhaps matching TRBD1 (5 bases). The CDR3 consists of 14 residues. Germline assignment: CDR1 SGDLS and CDR2 YYNGEE. V lost 0 bases and J 4 bases, leaving 10 bases between the germline ends. CDR3 coding DNA: TGTGCCAGCAGCGTAGAGCAGGGAGGCACTGAAGCTTTCTTT. It specifies CASSVEQGGTEAFF.

This chain uses TRBV15 with TRBJ1-2; the match to TRBD1 covers 7 bases. The CDR3 loop spans 14 amino acids. Losses at the gene ends were 5 bases for V and 4 bases for J; bases not matched to a gene: 7. Per germline, CDR1 LNHNV and CDR2 YYDKDF (reference sequence). The CDR3: CATSPGGTAYGYTF. The CDR3 DNA is TGTGCCACCAGCCCTGGCGGGACAGCCTATGGCTACACCTTC.

This rearrangement joins TRBV25-1 to TRBJ2-2, with D perhaps assigned TRBD1 or TRBD2 (7 bases each). The CDR3 has 17 residues. The V gene's germline CDR1 is MGHDK and CDR2 SYGVNS. The V end was cut by 4 bases, the J end by 5 bases, with 20 bases between. The CDR3 is CASSARAARGGTGELFF. The CDR3 DNA sequence: TGTGCCAGCAGTGCTAGAGCCGCCAGGGGGGGAACCGGGGAGCTGTTTTTT.